The 25 T cell receptor beta chains presented below share a single source sample, sequenced in a study of PD-L1 blockade in urothelial cancer. Measured with immunoSEQ multiplex PCR; TCRdb has only the in-frame clones, and not every one. Of roughly 49,000 clones listed, 87% are singletons. Sequencing was performed on PBMCs, taken around atezolizumab (anti-PD-L1) treatment. All receptors derive from a man aged 55 to 69 with urothelial cancer.

The chain combines TRBV19 with TRBJ1-3; 11 bases are shared with TRBD1. Germline V gene lookup returns CDR1 LNHDA and CDR2 SQIVND (reference sequence). V dropped 7 bases and J dropped 2; count of bases not matched to a gene: 1. The CDR3 extends over 14 amino acids. CDR3 nucleotide sequence: TGTGCCAGTAAGGACAGGGGGCCTGGAAACACCATATATTTT. It translates to CASKDRGPGNTIYF.

This sequence joins TRBV30 and TRBJ1-5; 9 bases map to TRBD1. This CDR3 is 14 amino acids long. Trimming removed 5 bases from V and 5 bases from J; junction bases left unmatched: 7. Germline-derived CDR1 and CDR2 are GTSNPN and SVGIG (reference sequence). CDR3 DNA sequence: TGTGCCTGGGGCATTACAGGGGGCGATCAGCCCCAGCATTTT. This sequence encodes CAWGITGGDQPQHF.

The rearrangement links TRBV11-2 to TRBJ2-1; TRBD1 aligns across 7 bases. Germline V gene lookup returns CDR1 SGHAT and CDR2 FQNNGV. The J segment lost 3 bases and the V segment lost 5 bases, leaving 13 bases of the junction unmatched. The CDR3 contains 17 residues. CDR3 region: CASSTAATGLGYNEQFF. CDR3 coding DNA: TGTGCCAGCAGCACCGCGGCGACAGGGTTAGGCTACAATGAGCAGTTCTTC.

V and J are TRBV5-5 and TRBJ1-2; 7 nucleotides agree with TRBD1. The germline V gene has CDR1 SGHKS and CDR2 YYEKEE (reference sequence). CDR3 size: 15 residues. V dropped 2 bases and J dropped 6; count of bases not matched to a gene: 10. The CDR3 spells CASSFTGTEDNGYTF. CDR3 nucleotide sequence: TGTGCCAGCAGCTTCACCGGGACAGAGGACAATGGCTACACCTTC.

The table lists this clone with a count of one. J is TRBJ1-1 and V is TRBV6-5, with 7 bases identical to TRBD1. V dropped 6 bases and J dropped 2; count of bases not matched to a gene: 6. Germline V lookup: CDR1 MNHEY, CDR2 SVGAGI. The CDR3 loop spans 14 amino acids. CDR3 sequence reads: CASRRDSYNTEAFF. CDR3 sequence (DNA): TGTGCCAGCAGACGGGACAGCTATAACACTGAAGCTTTCTTT.

The rearrangement links TRBV11-2 to TRBJ2-7; a weak D match, TRBD1 (6 bases). V was shortened by 5 bases and J by 4 bases, with 9 bases between the two germline ends. CDR1 and CDR2 from the germline V gene are SGHAT and FQNNGV. CDR3 size: 12 residues. The CDR3 sequence is CASSRDRYEQYF. In nucleotides, the CDR3 is TGTGCCAGCAGCCGCGACAGGTACGAGCAGTACTTC.

The rearrangement joins TRBV7-3 to TRBJ1-1, with 10 bases matching TRBD1. The germline V gene encodes CDR1 SGHTA and CDR2 FQGTGA. The CDR3 is 13 residues long. The ends lost 7 bases at V and 8 bases at J; junction bases unmatched: 7. The CDR3 DNA sequence: TGTGCCAGCATCCTAGACAGGGGGCCCGAAGCTTTCTTT. It is translated as CASILDRGPEAFF.

The gene calls are TRBV5-4 and TRBJ2-6, with a weak D call TRBD1 (5 bases). The CDR3 consists of 17 residues. Germline CDR1 is SGHNT and CDR2 is YYREEE (reference sequence). With 0 bases removed from V and 3 bases from J, the gap between germline ends came to 13 bases. CDR3 protein: CASSLGQGSYGANVLTF. The DNA of the CDR3 is TGTGCCAGCAGCTTGGGGCAGGGTAGCTATGGGGCCAACGTCCTGACTTTC.

The sample holds one count of this clone. V and J are TRBV11-3 and TRBJ1-1; perhaps TRBD1 as D (5 bases). CDR3 length: 15 residues. Germline CDR1 and CDR2: SGHNT and YENEEA. Trimming cost V 2 bases and J 1 base, with 11 bases left between them. The CDR3 DNA follows: TGTGCCAGCAGCTTATTGGGGCAGGGGAACACTGAAGCTTTCTTT. Its translation is CASSLLGQGNTEAFF.

The rearrangement uses TRBV29-1 and TRBJ2-1; 9 positions match TRBD1. This CDR3 comprises 16 residues. CDR1 is SQVTM and CDR2 is ANQGSEA in the germline V gene. J gave up 4 bases and V 4 bases, and 11 bases lay outside the gene matches. The CDR3 nucleotides are TGCAGCGTTGTGACCCCGTGGGGACAGGGTTACAATGAGCAGTTCTTC. The encoded protein is CSVVTPWGQGYNEQFF.

This sequence joins TRBV6-1 and TRBJ1-2; 9 bases map to TRBD1. The length of the CDR3 is 15 residues. The V segment lost 11 bases and the J segment 7 bases; nucleotides outside the gene matches: 17. From germline, CDR1 is MNHNS and CDR2 SASEGT. The CDR3 spells CAGLDRGLGWAGYTF. The CDR3 nucleotides read TGTGCCGGCCTGGACAGGGGCCTCGGTTGGGCTGGCTACACCTTC.

This chain connects TRBV5-8 to TRBJ2-1, with 11 bases that match TRBD2. The CDR3 is 15 amino acids. CDR1 SGHTS and CDR2 YDEGEE come from the germline V gene. Trimming removed 3 bases from V and 3 bases from J; junction bases left unmatched: 2. As DNA, the CDR3 is TGTGCCAGCAGCTCCCTAGCGGGGGGCTACAATGAGCAGTTCTTC. It encodes CASSSLAGGYNEQFF.

This clone was seen only once. The chain couples TRBV5-5 to TRBJ1-5; TRBD1 matches 9 bases. After removal of 1 base from V and 0 bases from J, the junction contained 11 bases not matched to a gene. This CDR3 has 19 amino acids. Germline assignment: CDR1 SGHKS and CDR2 YYEKEE (reference sequence). The CDR3 DNA follows: TGTGCCAGCAGCTTGATCGCGACAGGGGGGCCTTATAGCAATCAGCCCCAGCATTTT. It yields the protein CASSLIATGGPYSNQPQHF.

The V gene is TRBV29-1, the J gene TRBJ2-7, with TRBD1 matching 8 bases. Unmatched junction bases numbered 8, after V lost 7 bases and J lost 3 bases. Germline loops: CDR1 SQVTM, CDR2 ANQGSEA. This CDR3 contains 13 residues. The CDR3 protein is CSASGTGLYEQYF. CDR3 DNA: TGCAGCGCATCCGGGACAGGACTCTACGAGCAGTACTTC.

This clone was detected only a few times. The gene calls are TRBV5-5 and TRBJ1-6; D is ambiguous. Trimming removed 0 bases at V and 8 bases at J, with 15 bases between. Germline V gives CDR1 SGHKS, CDR2 YYEKEE (reference sequence). The CDR3 covers 16 residues. The CDR3 DNA reads TGTGCCAGCAGCTTGGATTACTCCCTCAGGTATTCACCCCTCCACTTT. Translating gives CASSLDYSLRYSPLHF.

About this clone: Compared with germline, one end of the junction differs, possibly owing to a read error. The chain employs TRBV7-7 and TRBJ2-2, with 7 positions matching TRBD1. Germline CDR1 and CDR2: SSHAT and FNYEAQ (reference sequence). The CDR3 runs to 14 residues. For the CDR3, the DNA is TGTGCTAGCAGCTCAAGGACAGGAGCAGGGGAGCTGTTTTTT. Amino acids: CASSSRTGAGELFF. Full variable domain (rest looked up from reference TRBV7-7 and TRBJ2-2): GAGVSQSPRYKVTKRGQDVTLRCDPISSHATLYWYQQALGQGPEFLTYFNYEAQPDKSGLPSDRFSAERPEGSISTLTIQRTEQRDSAMYRCASSSRTGAGELFFGEGSRLTVL.

This clone was counted between two and nine times. V usage is TRBV7-2 and J usage is TRBJ1-3; tentatively, D is TRBD1 (6 bases). V was shortened by 6 bases and J by 2 bases, with 11 bases between the two germline ends. Germline V CDR1 and CDR2: SGHTA, FQGNSA. The CDR3 extends over 14 amino acids. CDR3 DNA: TGTGCCAGCAGGGCAGGGGCGCCTGGAAACACCATATATTTT. It is translated as CASRAGAPGNTIYF.

In this sample, this clone turned up once. The chain employs TRBV18 and TRBJ2-5; weak D call: TRBD2 (6 bases). The CDR3 has 14 amino acids. Germline V lookup: CDR1 KGHSH, CDR2 LQKENI. Trimming removed 6 bases from V and 7 bases from J, with 18 bases in between. The CDR3 here is CASSPTRDAGTQYF. DNA for the CDR3: TGTGCCAGCTCGCCAACGCGGGACGCGGGGACCCAGTACTTC. The whole variable domain, remainder taken from reference TRBV18 and TRBJ2-5, is NAGVMQNPRHLVRRRGQEARLRCSPMKGHSHVYWYRQLPEEGLKFMVYLQKENIIDESGMPKERFSAEFPKEGPSILRIQQVVRGDSAAYFCASSPTRDAGTQYFGPGTRLLVL.

The genes are TRBV10-3 and TRBJ2-7, with TRBD1 matching 9 bases. Germline lookup yields CDR1 ENHRY and CDR2 SYGVKD. Trimming took 5 bases from V and 0 from J; bases not matched to a gene: 2. This CDR3 comprises 14 residues. CDR3 in amino acids: CAISTGGNSYEQYF. CDR3 in DNA: TGTGCCATCAGTACAGGGGGCAACTCCTACGAGCAGTACTTC.

The rearrangement uses TRBV5-1 and TRBJ2-1; the D gene is possibly TRBD1 (5 bases). CDR1 and CDR2 from the germline V gene are SGHRS and YFSETQ. The CDR3 spans 14 residues. V lost 0 bases and J 8 bases, leaving 12 bases between the germline ends. The CDR3 DNA reads as TGCGCCAGCAGCTTGGCCCAGGGATTCGATGAGCAGTTCTTC. It specifies CASSLAQGFDEQFF.

The chain combines TRBV5-4 with TRBJ2-7; 9 bases fit TRBD1. CDR3 size: 12 residues. Unmatched junction bases numbered 7, after V lost 3 bases and J lost 12 bases. From germline, CDR1 is SGHNT and CDR2 YYREEE (reference sequence). CDR3 in DNA: TGTGCCAGCAGCTACCCGACAGGGGGTTTGTACTTC. This codes for CASSYPTGGLYF.

V usage is TRBV27 and J usage is TRBJ2-7, with no clear D. The CDR3 length is 13 residues. Per the germline V gene, CDR1 is MNHEY and CDR2 is SMNVEV (reference sequence). The ends were cut back, 5 bases at V and 0 bases at J, with 8 bases in the middle. The CDR3 DNA sequence: TGTGCCAGCAGTGGCAGAACCTCCTACGAGCAGTACTTC. Translating it yields CASSGRTSYEQYF.

The chain links TRBV11-3 to TRBJ1-1; D remains ambiguous. Germline V gives CDR1 SGHNT, CDR2 YENEEA. The CDR3 extends over 14 amino acids. Trimming removed 0 bases from V and 1 base from J, with 6 bases in between. Written as DNA, the CDR3 is TGTGCCAGCAGCTTAGAGGCAGGGAACACTGAAGCTTTCTTT. Encoded protein: CASSLEAGNTEAFF.

The CDR3 loop reads CASSLAYRVAGYTF. For the CDR3, the DNA is TGTGCCAGCAGCTTAGCGTACAGGGTAGCAGGCTACACCTTC. This chain joins TRBV7-9 and TRBJ1-2; D is perhaps TRBD1 (6 bases). Trimming removed 0 bases at V and 8 bases at J, with 13 bases between. The CDR3 extends over 14 amino acids. Germline CDR1 SEHNR, CDR2 FQNEAQ (reference sequence).

This rearrangement joins TRBV21-1 to TRBJ2-3; the table calls TRBD2, which could not be checked here. TRBV21-1 is shown as a pseudogene. CDR3 length: 15 residues. The CDR3 is CSFAGGGRAGDTQYF. Written as DNA, the CDR3 is TGTTCCTTCGCGGGCGGGGGGCGAGCCGGAGATACGCAGTATTTT.